This TCR beta chain originates from a study of shared clonotypes between healthy human individuals. Study summary: Three plates were used per donor for CD4 naive, three for CD4 memory, two for CD8 naive and one for CD8 memory.

Remarks on this clone: What it binds is unknown.

The CDR3 runs to 17 residues. J was trimmed by 7 bases and V by 5 bases; bases with no gene match: 17. The germline CDR1 and CDR2 sequences are SGHTA and FQGTGA. Findings and limits, study-wide: Naive subsets generally exceeded memory subsets in estimated richness.

The authors distributed each subset's genomic DNA evenly over several immunoSEQ plates. Libraries were prepared by immunoSEQ multiplex PCR; TCRdb keeps only in-frame clonotypes and omits some of them. The repertoire includes tens of thousands of clones, 60% to 80% of them detected once, and roughly 56% sits in the top ten. The gene calls are TRBV7-3 and TRBJ2-1; TRBD1 agrees at 7 bases. This clonotype was sampled from a young man in good health. Sequencing input: memory CD8+ T cells sorted from blood. Regarding subset: CD45RO+ cells pooled with CCR7-negative TemRA cells. The CDR3 nucleotides are TGTGCCAGCAGCCCGGTGACAGGGTTTAACGTAGGAAATGAGCAGTTCTTC. Amino acid sequence: CASSPVTGFNVGNEQFF.